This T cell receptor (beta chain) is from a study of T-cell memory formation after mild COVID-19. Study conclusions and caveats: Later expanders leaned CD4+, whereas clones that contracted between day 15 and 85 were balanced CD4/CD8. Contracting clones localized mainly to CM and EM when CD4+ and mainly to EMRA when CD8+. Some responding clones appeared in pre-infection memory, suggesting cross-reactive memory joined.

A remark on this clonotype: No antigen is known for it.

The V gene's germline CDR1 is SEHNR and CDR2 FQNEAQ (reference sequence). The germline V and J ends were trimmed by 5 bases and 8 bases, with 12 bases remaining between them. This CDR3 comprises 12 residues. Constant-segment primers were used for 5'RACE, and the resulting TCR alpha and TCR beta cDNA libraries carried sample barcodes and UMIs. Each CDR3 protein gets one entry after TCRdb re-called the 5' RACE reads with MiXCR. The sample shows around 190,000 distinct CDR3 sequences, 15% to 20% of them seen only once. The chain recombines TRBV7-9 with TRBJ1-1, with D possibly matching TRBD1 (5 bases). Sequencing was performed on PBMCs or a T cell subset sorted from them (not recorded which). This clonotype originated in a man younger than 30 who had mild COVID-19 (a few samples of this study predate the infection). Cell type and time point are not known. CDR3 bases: TGTGCCAGCAGCCCCGGGGGGGTAGAAGCTTTCTTT. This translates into CASSPGGVEAFF.